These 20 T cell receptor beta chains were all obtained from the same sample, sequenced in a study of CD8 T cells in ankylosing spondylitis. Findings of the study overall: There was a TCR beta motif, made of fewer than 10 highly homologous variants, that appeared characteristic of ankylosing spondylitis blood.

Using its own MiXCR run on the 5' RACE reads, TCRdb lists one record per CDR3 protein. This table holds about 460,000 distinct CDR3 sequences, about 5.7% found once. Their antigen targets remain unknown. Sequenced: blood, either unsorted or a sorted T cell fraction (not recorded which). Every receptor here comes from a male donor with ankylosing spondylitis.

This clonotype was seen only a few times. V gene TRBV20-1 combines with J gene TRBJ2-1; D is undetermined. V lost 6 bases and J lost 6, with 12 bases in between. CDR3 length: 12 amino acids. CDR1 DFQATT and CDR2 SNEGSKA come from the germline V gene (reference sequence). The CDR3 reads CSAMDLVNEQFF. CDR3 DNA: TGCAGTGCCATGGATCTGGTCAATGAGCAGTTCTTC.

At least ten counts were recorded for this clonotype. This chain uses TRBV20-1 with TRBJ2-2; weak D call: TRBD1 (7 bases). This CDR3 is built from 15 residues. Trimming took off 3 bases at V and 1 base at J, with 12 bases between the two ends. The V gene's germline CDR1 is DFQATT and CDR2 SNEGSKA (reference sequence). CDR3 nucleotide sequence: TGCAGTGCTAGTGGGCAGGGGGGGAACACCGGGGAGCTGTTTTTT. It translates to CSASGQGGNTGELFF.

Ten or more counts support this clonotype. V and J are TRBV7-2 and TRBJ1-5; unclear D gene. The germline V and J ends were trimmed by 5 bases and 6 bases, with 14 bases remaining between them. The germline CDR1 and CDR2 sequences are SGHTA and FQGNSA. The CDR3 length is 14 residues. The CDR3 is CASSLTYRGQPQHF. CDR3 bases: TGTGCCAGCAGCCTAACCTATCGGGGTCAGCCCCAGCATTTT.

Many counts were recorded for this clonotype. The CDR3 sequence: CASSGASYNEQFF. DNA for the CDR3: TGTGCCAGCAGCGGGGCTTCCTACAATGAGCAGTTCTTC. V usage is TRBV7-2 and J usage is TRBJ2-1; D may be TRBD1 (5 bases). Germline V gene sequence: CDR1 SGHTA, CDR2 FQGNSA. The V end was cut by 5 bases, the J end by 1 base, with 6 bases between. This CDR3 region has 13 residues. Full variable domain (missing parts from reference TRBV7-2 and TRBJ2-1): GAGVSQSPSNKVTEKGKDVELRCDPISGHTALYWYRQSLGQGLEFLIYFQGNSAPDKSGLPSDRFSAERTGGSVSTLTIQRTQQEDSAVYLCASSGASYNEQFFGPGTRLTVL.

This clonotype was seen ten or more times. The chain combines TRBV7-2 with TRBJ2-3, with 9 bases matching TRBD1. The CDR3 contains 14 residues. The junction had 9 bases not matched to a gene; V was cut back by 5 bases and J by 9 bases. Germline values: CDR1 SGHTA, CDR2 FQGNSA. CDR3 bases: TGTGCCAGCAGCCCCGGGACAGGGAAACCCACGCAGTATTTT. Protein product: CASSPGTGKPTQYF.

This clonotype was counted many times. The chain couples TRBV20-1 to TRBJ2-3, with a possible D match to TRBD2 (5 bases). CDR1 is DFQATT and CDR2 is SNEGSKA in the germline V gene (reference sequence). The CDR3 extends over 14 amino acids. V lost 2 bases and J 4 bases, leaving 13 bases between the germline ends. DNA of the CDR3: TGCAGTGCTAGATCTCCCCGGGGTCCAGATACGCAGTATTTT. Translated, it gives CSARSPRGPDTQYF.

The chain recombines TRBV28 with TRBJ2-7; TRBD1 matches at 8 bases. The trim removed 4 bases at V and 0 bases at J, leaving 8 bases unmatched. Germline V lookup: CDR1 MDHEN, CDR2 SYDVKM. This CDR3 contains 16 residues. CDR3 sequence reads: CASSSPGQVNSYEQYF. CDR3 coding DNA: TGTGCCAGCAGTTCTCCGGGACAGGTAAACTCCTACGAGCAGTACTTC.

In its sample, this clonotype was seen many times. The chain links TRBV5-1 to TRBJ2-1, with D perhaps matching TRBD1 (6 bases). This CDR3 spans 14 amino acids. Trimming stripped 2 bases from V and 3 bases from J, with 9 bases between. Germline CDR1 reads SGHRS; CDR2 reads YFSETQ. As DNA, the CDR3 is TGCGCCAGCAGCTTCGACAGGAGCTACAATGAGCAGTTCTTC. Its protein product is CASSFDRSYNEQFF.

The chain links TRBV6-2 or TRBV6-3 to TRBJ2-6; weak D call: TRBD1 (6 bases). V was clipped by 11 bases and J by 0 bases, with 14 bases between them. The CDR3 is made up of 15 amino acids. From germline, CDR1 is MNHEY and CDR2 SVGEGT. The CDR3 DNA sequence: TGTGCCTCCGGACAGCTCCGCTCTGGGGCCAACGTCCTGACTTTC. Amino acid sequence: CASGQLRSGANVLTF.

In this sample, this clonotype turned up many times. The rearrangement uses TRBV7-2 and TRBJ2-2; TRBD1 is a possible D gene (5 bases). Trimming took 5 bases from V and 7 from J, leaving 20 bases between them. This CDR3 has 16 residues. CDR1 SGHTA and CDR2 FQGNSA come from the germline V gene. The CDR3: CASSITGFPRSGELFF. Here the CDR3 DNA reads TGTGCCAGCAGCATTACAGGTTTCCCCAGGAGCGGGGAGCTGTTTTTT.

The CDR3 nucleotides read TGTGCCAGCAGTCTAAGCGGCCGTTTCGAGTCCCACGAGCAGTACTTC. It specifies CASSLSGRFESHEQYF. This chain joins TRBV27 and TRBJ2-7; weak D call: TRBD2 (5 bases). The V end was cut by 5 bases, the J end by 5 bases, with 22 bases between. CDR3 length: 16 amino acids. Looked up from germline, CDR1 is MNHEY and CDR2 is SMNVEV (reference sequence).

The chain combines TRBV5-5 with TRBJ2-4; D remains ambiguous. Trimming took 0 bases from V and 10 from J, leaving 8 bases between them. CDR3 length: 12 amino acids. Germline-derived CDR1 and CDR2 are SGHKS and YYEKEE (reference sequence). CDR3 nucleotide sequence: TGTGCCAGCAGCTTGGACAGCCCAATTCAGTACTTC. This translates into CASSLDSPIQYF.

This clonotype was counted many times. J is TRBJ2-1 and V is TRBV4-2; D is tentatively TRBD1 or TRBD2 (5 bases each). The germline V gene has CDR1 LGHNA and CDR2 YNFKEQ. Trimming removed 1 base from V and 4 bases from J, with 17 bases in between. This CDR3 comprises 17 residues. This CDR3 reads CASSQGTYRGAYNEQFF. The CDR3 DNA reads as TGTGCCAGCAGCCAAGGAACCTACCGAGGGGCATACAATGAGCAGTTCTTC.

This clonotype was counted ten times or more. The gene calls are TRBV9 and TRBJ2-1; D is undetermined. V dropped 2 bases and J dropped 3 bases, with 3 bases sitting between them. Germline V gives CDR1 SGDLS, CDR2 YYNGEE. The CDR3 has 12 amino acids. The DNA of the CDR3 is TGTGCCAGCAGCGTTAGCTACAATGAGCAGTTCTTC. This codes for CASSVSYNEQFF. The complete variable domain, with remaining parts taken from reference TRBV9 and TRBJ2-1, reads DSGVTQTPKHLITATGQRVTLRCSPRSGDLSVYWYQQSLDQGLQFLIQYYNGEERAKGNILERFSAQQFPDLHSELNLSSLELGDSALYFCASSVSYNEQFFGPGTRLTVL.

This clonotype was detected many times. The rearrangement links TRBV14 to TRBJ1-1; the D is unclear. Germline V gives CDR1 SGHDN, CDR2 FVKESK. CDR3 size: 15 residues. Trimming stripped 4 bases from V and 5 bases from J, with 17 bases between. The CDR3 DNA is TGTGCCAGCAGCCCCAGGACGGGGAGAGAAACTGAAGCTTTCTTT. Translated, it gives CASSPRTGRETEAFF.

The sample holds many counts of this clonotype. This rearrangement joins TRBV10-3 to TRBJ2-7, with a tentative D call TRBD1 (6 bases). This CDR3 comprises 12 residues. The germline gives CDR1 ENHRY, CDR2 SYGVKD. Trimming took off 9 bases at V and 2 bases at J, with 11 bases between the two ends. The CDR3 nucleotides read TGTGCCATTCAGAACAGGGCCTACGAGCAGTACTTC. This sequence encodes CAIQNRAYEQYF.

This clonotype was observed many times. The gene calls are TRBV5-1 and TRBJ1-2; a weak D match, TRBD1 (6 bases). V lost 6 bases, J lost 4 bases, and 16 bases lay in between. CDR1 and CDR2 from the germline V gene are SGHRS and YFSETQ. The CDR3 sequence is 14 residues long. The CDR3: CASTREGQGYGYTF. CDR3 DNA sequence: TGCGCCAGCACCAGGGAGGGACAAGGCTATGGCTACACCTTC.

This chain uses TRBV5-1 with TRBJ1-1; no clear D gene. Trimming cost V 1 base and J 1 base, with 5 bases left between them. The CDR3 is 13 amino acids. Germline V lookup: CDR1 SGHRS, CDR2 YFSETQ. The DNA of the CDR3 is TGCGCCAGCAGCTTGCCACAGAACACTGAAGCTTTCTTT. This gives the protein CASSLPQNTEAFF.

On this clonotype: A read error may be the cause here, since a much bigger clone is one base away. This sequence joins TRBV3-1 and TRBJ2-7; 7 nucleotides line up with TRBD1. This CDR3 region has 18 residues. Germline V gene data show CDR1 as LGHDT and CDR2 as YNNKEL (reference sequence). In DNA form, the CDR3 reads TGTGCCAGCAGACAAGATCAGGGTTTGGAGACAGGGCCCTACGAGCAGTACTTC. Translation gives CASRQDQGLETGPYEQYF.

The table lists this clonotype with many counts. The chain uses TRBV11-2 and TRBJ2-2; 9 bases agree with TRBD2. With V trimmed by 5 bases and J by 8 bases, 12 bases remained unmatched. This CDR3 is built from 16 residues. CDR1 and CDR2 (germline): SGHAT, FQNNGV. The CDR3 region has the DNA TGTGCCAGCAGCAGCCTAGCGGGGCCTGTCTCAGGGGAGCTGTTTTTT. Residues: CASSSLAGPVSGELFF.